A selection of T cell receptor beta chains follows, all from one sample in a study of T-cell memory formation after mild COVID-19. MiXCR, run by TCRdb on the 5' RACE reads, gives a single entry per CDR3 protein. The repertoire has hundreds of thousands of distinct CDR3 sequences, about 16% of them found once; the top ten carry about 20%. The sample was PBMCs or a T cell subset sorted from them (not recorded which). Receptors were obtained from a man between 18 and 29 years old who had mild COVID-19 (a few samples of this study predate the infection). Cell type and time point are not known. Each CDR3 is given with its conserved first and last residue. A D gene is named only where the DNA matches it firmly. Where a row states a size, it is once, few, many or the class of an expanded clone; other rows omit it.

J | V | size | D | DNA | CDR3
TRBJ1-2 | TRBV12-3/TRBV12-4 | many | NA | TGTGCCAGCACCAGTCAGGGTTTGGGCTATGGCTACACCTTC | CASTSQGLGYGYTF
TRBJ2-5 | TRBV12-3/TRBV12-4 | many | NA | TGTGCCAGCCGCAGACAGGGGACGGGAGGAGAGACCCAGTACTTC | CASRRQGTGGETQYF
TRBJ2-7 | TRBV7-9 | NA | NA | TGTGCCAGCCGGTTCGGGGTAGGGTTCTACGAGCAGTACTTC | CASRFGVGFYEQYF
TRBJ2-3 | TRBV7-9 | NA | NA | TGTGCCAGCAGCCCGGGCGGACAAGCGTTCACAGATACGCAGTATTTT | CASSPGGQAFTDTQYF
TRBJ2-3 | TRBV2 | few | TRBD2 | TGTGCCAGCAGCGGGACTAGCGGGGGAAAGGATACGCAGTATTTT | CASSGTSGGKDTQYF
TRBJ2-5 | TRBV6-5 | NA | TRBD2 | TGTGCCAGCAGTTTTCCGGGAGGATCGGGAGAGACCCAGTACTTC | CASSFPGGSGETQYF
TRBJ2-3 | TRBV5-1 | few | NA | TGCGCCAGCAGCTTTATGTGGGATTACACAGATACGCAGTATTTT | CASSFMWDYTDTQYF
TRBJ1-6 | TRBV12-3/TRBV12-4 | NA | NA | TGTGCCAGCAGTTTTCACCTTTCTCCCCTCCACTTT | CASSFHLSPLHF
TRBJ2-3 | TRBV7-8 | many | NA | TGTGCCAGCAGCTTAGATCAGCCTCGCCCCGGAGATACGCAGTATTTT | CASSLDQPRPGDTQYF
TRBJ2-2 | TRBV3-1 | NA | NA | TGTGCCTGCAGCCAGGAGTTCCTTGGCGGGGAGCTGTTTTTT | CACSQEFLGGELFF
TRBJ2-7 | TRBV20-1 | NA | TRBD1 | TGCAGTCAGGACAGGGACTACGAGCAGTACTTC | CSQDRDYEQYF
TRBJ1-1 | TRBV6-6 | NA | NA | TGTGCCAGCAGTCACAGGGAAAAGAACACTGAAGCTTTCTTT | CASSHREKNTEAFF
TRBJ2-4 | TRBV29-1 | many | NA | TGCAGCGTTAAATCGTCGTCAGGGGACTTAATGTACATTCAGTACTTC | CSVKSSSGDLMYIQYF
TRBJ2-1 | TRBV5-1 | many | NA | TGCGCCAGCAGCTTGGGGCAGATCAATGAGCAGTTCTTC | CASSLGQINEQFF
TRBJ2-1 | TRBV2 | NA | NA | TGTGCCAGCAGTGAAGAAGGCACCTACAATGAGCAGTTCTTC | CASSEEGTYNEQFF
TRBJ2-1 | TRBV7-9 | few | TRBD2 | TGTGCCAGCAGCTTGAAGCGGGGGGGCCTCGATGAGCAGTTCTTC | CASSLKRGGLDEQFF
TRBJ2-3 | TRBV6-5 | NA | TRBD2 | TGTGCCAGCAGAATCCTAGCGGGGGGCACAGATACGCAGTATTTT | CASRILAGGTDTQYF
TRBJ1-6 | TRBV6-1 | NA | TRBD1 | TGTGCCAGCAGTACCACCCAGGGGGGCCCGGCGAATACCCTCAACTTT | CASSTTQGGPANTLNF
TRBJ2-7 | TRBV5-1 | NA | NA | TGCGCCAGCAGCTTGGTGGTAGGGTCCTACGAGCAGTACTTC | CASSLVVGSYEQYF
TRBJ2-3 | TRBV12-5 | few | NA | TGTGCTAGTACCCCGGCGGGCACAGATACGCAGTATTTT | CASTPAGTDTQYF
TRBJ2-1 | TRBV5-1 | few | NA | TGCGCCAGCAGCTTGGTTGGGGGGGCCTATGATGAGCAGTTCTTC | CASSLVGGAYDEQFF
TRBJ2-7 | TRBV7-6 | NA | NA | TGTGCCAGCAGCCTGGACCGGACCTACGAGCAGTACTTC | CASSLDRTYEQYF
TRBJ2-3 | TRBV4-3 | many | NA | TGCGCCAGCAGCCAAGGGGGGGTGCGCACAGATACGCAGTATTTT | CASSQGGVRTDTQYF
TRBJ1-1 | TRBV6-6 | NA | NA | TGTGCCAGCAGTCTGACAAATGGCGGCACTGAAGCTTTCTTT | CASSLTNGGTEAFF
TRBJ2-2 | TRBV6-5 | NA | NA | TGTGCCAGCAGTTACCAAACCGGGGAGCTGTTTTTT | CASSYQTGELFF
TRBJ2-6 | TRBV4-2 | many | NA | TGTGCCAGCAGCTACTCTGGGGCCAACGTCCTGACTTTC | CASSYSGANVLTF
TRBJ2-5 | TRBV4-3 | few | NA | TGCGCCAGCAGTCAACGGCCCGGGGGGCGGGAGACCCAGTACTTC | CASSQRPGGRETQYF
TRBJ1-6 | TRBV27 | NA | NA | TGTGCCAGCAGCCGTACACAGGGAATTAATTCACCCCTCCACTTT | CASSRTQGINSPLHF
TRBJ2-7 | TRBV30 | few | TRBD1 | TGTGCCTGGAGTGTCCGGGACAGGGATGGCGAGCAGTACTTC | CAWSVRDRDGEQYF
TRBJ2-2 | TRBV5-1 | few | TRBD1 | TGCGCCAGCAGTCAGCCTGCTGATGGACAGGCCCTATTGTTTTTT | CASSQPADGQALLFF
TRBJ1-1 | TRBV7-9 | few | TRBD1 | TGTGCCAGCAGCTTAGCGACAGGGGTGAACACTGAAGCTTTCTTT | CASSLATGVNTEAFF
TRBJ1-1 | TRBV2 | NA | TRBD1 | TGTGCCAGCAAGGGGGCTTGGGGCCTGAACACTGAAGCTTTCTTT | CASKGAWGLNTEAFF
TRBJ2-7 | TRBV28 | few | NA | TGTGCCAGCAGTAAGGAGGGTTACGAGCAGTACTTC | CASSKEGYEQYF
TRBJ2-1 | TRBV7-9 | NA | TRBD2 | TGTGCCAGCAGCTCAAGCCGTAGCGGGCAGTACAATGAGCAGTTCTTC | CASSSSRSGQYNEQFF
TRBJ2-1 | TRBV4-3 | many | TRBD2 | TGCGCCAGCAGCCAAGATCAGCTTGAGACTAGCGGGGGGCTATCCTACAATGAGCAGTTCTTC | CASSQDQLETSGGLSYNEQFF
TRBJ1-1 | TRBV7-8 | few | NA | TGTGCCAGCAGCTGGCAGGGTGGGACCCCGGGGAACACTGAAGCTTTCTTT | CASSWQGGTPGNTEAFF
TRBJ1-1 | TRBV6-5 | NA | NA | TGTGCCAGCAGTGACATCCGTCAGGTGGGCACTGAAGCTTTCTTT | CASSDIRQVGTEAFF
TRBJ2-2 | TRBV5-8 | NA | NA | TGTGCCAGCAGCTTATCAAGTTATACCGGGGAGCTGTTTTTT | CASSLSSYTGELFF
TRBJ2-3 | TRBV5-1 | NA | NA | TGCGCCAGCAGCCTAGAGCGTAGCACAGATACGCAGTATTTT | CASSLERSTDTQYF
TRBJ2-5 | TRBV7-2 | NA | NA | TGTGCCAGCAGTACCCGTCAGGTGGAGACCCAGTACTTC | CASSTRQVETQYF
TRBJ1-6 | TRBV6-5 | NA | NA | TGTGCCACGCACTTCGGAGAGTATAATTCACCCCTCCAATTT | CATHFGEYNSPLQF
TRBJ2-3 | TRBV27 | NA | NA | TGTGCCAGCAGTAAACGCCGGGATACGCAGTATTTT | CASSKRRDTQYF
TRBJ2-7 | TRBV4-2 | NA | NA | TGTGCCAGCAGCCAAGCCGACAGAGTCTACGAGCAGTACTTC | CASSQADRVYEQYF
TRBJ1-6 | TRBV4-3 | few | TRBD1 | TGCGCCAGCAGCCTCGAAGGTGACAGGGCGAATTCACCCCTCCACTTT | CASSLEGDRANSPLHF
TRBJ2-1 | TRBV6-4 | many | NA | TGTGCCAGCAGTGACAGGGGGGGCCCGCAGTTCTTC | CASSDRGGPQFF
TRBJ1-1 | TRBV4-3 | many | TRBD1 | TGCGCCAGCAGCCAATCAGAGACAGGGACCGGGCGAGCTTTCTTT | CASSQSETGTGRAFF
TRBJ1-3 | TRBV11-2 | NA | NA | TGTGCCAGCACCCACCGGACGGAAGGAAACACCATATATTTT | CASTHRTEGNTIYF
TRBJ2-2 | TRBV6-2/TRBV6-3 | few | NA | TGTGCCAGCAGTTATTACCGACAGAGCCTTTCTAGGGGGGCGAACACCGGGGAGCTGTTTTTT | CASSYYRQSLSRGANTGELFF